The 13 T cell receptor beta chains in this list originate from one sample, sequenced in a study of regulatory T cells in long-lasting Graves disease. The authors built TCR beta libraries using iRepertoire HTBI primers and Arm-PCR of CDR3 regions. TCRdb independently ran MiXCR on the multiplex PCR reads; one entry per CDR3 protein. The sample includes about 400,000 distinct CDR3 sequences, roughly 17% seen only once; the top ten take just over 20%. Time point denoted: newly diagnosed GD, antithyroid drugs for less than 3 months. Scientists built the TCR library using RNA that was extracted from PBMCs. These sequences were also reported in another study, on T cells in Graves' hyperthyroidism and ophthalmopathy.

The sample was peripheral blood mononuclear cells (PBMCs), taken at new diagnosis, from a patient treated with antithyroid drugs. All receptors derive from a woman in her late teens or twenties with Graves disease.

This clonotype was seen at least ten times. V is TRBV28 and J is TRBJ2-7; 10 bases agree with TRBD2. The CDR3 spans 18 residues. Germline CDR1 MDHEN, CDR2 SYDVKM. The V and J ends lost 6 bases and 2 bases, in that order; junction bases with no gene match: 16. The CDR3 region is CASRETGFLAGGAYEQYF. CDR3 sequence (DNA): TGTGCCAGCAGGGAGACGGGATTCTTAGCGGGAGGAGCCTACGAGCAGTACTTC.

This clonotype was seen more than once but under ten times. This rearrangement joins TRBV6-2 or TRBV6-3 to TRBJ2-3, with TRBD2 matching over 7 bases. CDR1 and CDR2 (germline): MNHEY, SVGEGT. CDR3 length: 15 amino acids. V dropped 10 bases and J dropped 8; count of bases not matched to a gene: 18. This CDR3 is CATRPGLVVIGTQYF. CDR3 sequence (DNA): TGTGCCACCCGGCCTGGACTAGTGGTTATTGGTACGCAGTATTTT.

This clonotype occurred many times. This sequence joins TRBV6-5 and TRBJ2-3; TRBD1 matches at 7 bases. Germline V gene sequence: CDR1 MNHEY, CDR2 SVGAGI. There are 17 residues in the CDR3. J lost 2 bases, V lost 2 bases, and 10 bases had no gene match. Written as DNA, the CDR3 is TGTGCCAGCAGTTACCAACGACAGGGTTCATCCACAGATACGCAGTATTTT. It translates to CASSYQRQGSSTDTQYF.

In this sample, this clonotype turned up many times. The rearrangement uses TRBV20-1 and TRBJ2-7, with 9 nucleotides matching TRBD2. The CDR3 sequence is 15 residues long. The V gene end was trimmed by 0 bases and the J gene end by 6 bases; junction bases not matched to a gene: 9. The germline gives CDR1 DFQATT, CDR2 SNEGSKA (reference sequence). CDR3 DNA sequence: TGCAGTGCTAGAGATCGTCTACTAGCGGGCGTCGAGCAGTACTTC. Translation: CSARDRLLAGVEQYF.

This clonotype was seen many times. This rearrangement joins TRBV11-2 to TRBJ1-1; D remains ambiguous. CDR3 size: 11 residues. Per germline, CDR1 SGHAT and CDR2 FQNNGV. V was trimmed by 3 bases and J by 11 bases, leaving 10 bases between them. CDR3 DNA sequence: TGTGCCAGCAGCTTCGCCCTGGGGGCTTTCTTT. Amino acids: CASSFALGAFF.

The J gene is TRBJ2-1, the V gene TRBV10-3; possibly TRBD1 or TRBD2 for D (5 bases each). V was pared by 2 bases and J by 1 base, with 15 bases between. Germline-derived CDR1 and CDR2 are ENHRY and SYGVKD. The CDR3 runs 17 residues. CDR3 region: CAISEAGTGNSYNEQFF. CDR3 DNA sequence: TGTGCCATCAGTGAGGCCGGGACGGGAAATTCCTACAATGAGCAGTTCTTC.

This clonotype has a single count. The chain uses TRBV28 and TRBJ2-5; either TRBD1 or TRBD2 may supply D (5 bases each). Trimming pared 9 bases from V and 1 base from J, leaving 12 bases between. This CDR3 has 13 residues. Looked up from germline, CDR1 is MDHEN and CDR2 is SYDVKM. The CDR3 bases are TGTGCCAGTAACATGGGGGTCCAAGAGACCCAGTACTTC. Translation gives CASNMGVQETQYF.

This clonotype was detected ten times or more. The V and J genes are TRBV6-1 and TRBJ1-1; TRBD1 is a possible D gene (6 bases). Trimming took 6 bases from V and 0 from J, leaving 14 bases between them. CDR3 size: 15 residues. Per the germline V gene, CDR1 is MNHNS and CDR2 is SASEGT. CDR3 in amino acids: CASRKGQLVNTEAFF. CDR3 DNA: TGTGCCAGCAGAAAAGGACAGCTCGTGAACACTGAAGCTTTCTTT.

This clonotype was picked up many times. The chain uses TRBV6-1 and TRBJ2-7; 7 nucleotides line up with TRBD1. CDR3 size: 14 residues. The V gene's germline CDR1 is MNHNS and CDR2 SASEGT. Unmatched junction bases numbered 7, after V lost 6 bases and J lost 2 bases. The CDR3 bases are TGTGCCAGCAGAGGATTGACAGGGCCCTACGAGCAGTACTTC. It encodes CASRGLTGPYEQYF.

This clonotype was seen many times. The V and J genes are TRBV7-2 and TRBJ2-2; weak D call: TRBD1 (6 bases). With 5 bases removed from V and 5 bases from J, the gap between germline ends came to 12 bases. Germline values: CDR1 SGHTA, CDR2 FQGNSA. The CDR3 is made up of 14 amino acids. The CDR3 coding sequence is TGTGCCAGCAGCAAAGAAACAGGGACCGGGGAGCTGTTTTTT. It encodes CASSKETGTGELFF.

This clonotype was seen ten or more times. J is TRBJ2-5 and V is TRBV20-1; 13 bases are shared with TRBD2. V gave up 6 bases and J gave up 4 bases; unmatched junction bases: 5. The CDR3 runs 14 residues. Looked up from germline, CDR1 is DFQATT and CDR2 is SNEGSKA (reference sequence). The CDR3 region is CSAWTSGSRETQYF. CDR3 in DNA: TGCAGTGCATGGACTAGCGGGAGCCGAGAGACCCAGTACTTC.

This clonotype was observed many times. This chain uses TRBV12-3 or TRBV12-4 with TRBJ1-6; no clear D gene. V lost 2 bases and J lost 7, with 0 bases in between. The CDR3 extends over 11 amino acids. Written as DNA, the CDR3 is TGTGCCAGCAGTTTAAATTCACCCCTCCACTTT. This sequence encodes CASSLNSPLHF.

The chain recombines TRBV7-9 with TRBJ1-5; D call uncertain. This CDR3 comprises 14 residues. Between the trimmed V and J ends, which lost 5 bases and 2 bases, there was a span of 10 bases. CDR1 and CDR2 (germline): SEHNR, FQNEAQ (reference sequence). CDR3 nucleotides: TGTGCCAGCAGCACAGCTGAGGGCAATCAGCCCCAGCATTTT. It specifies CASSTAEGNQPQHF.